The next 5 T cell receptor beta chains were all read from a single sample in a study of blood T cells in healthy people across ages. Combining a sample-barcoded 5' primer with a J-beta primer mix, a second PCR ran for 7 to 11 cycles. From the 5' RACE reads, TCRdb called clonotypes with MiXCR, one entry per CDR3 protein. The repertoire holds around 1.5 million distinct CDR3 sequences, with 30% to 35% as singletons. The source material was blood. The receptor set was obtained from a woman aged 30 to 39 in good health.

This clonotype was observed a handful of times. The V and J genes are TRBV20-1 and TRBJ1-4; no definite D call. CDR1 is DFQATT, CDR2 SNEGSKA, per germline (reference sequence). There are 13 residues in the CDR3. Trimming stripped 0 bases from V and 8 bases from J, with 10 bases between. CDR3 sequence reads: CSAREGNKEKLFF. In DNA form, the CDR3 reads TGCAGTGCTAGAGAAGGGAATAAGGAAAAACTGTTTTTT.

The gene calls are TRBV20-1 and TRBJ2-5, with TRBD1 as a possible D gene (6 bases). CDR1 is DFQATT and CDR2 is SNEGSKA in the germline V gene (reference sequence). The CDR3 has 13 residues. V was cut by 5 bases and J by 7 bases, with 17 bases left in between. The CDR3 here is CSAARGRLGTQYF. The DNA of the CDR3 is TGCAGTGCTGCCAGGGGCCGTTTAGGGACCCAGTACTTC.

The gene calls are TRBV4-1 and TRBJ2-2; D is uncertain. V was pared by 6 bases and J by 6 bases, with 14 bases between. The CDR3 length is 14 residues. The germline V gene has CDR1 MGHRA and CDR2 YSYEKL. For the CDR3, the DNA is TGCGCCAGCAGGCGTCTAAACCTCCCCGGGGAGCTGTTTTTT. Amino acids: CASRRLNLPGELFF.

The chain uses TRBV6-1 and TRBJ2-3; 11 positions agree with TRBD2. Germline assignment: CDR1 MNHNS and CDR2 SASEGT. The CDR3 contains 15 residues. Trimming removed 7 bases from V and 3 bases from J; junction bases left unmatched: 6. This CDR3 is CASMLPSGGTDTQYF. CDR3 DNA: TGTGCCAGCATGTTACCTAGCGGGGGGACAGATACGCAGTATTTT.

The V call is TRBV20-1, the J call TRBJ2-5; D remains ambiguous. The CDR3 length is 13 residues. Germline loops: CDR1 DFQATT, CDR2 SNEGSKA (reference sequence). V gave up 6 bases and J gave up 2 bases, with 13 bases separating them. The CDR3 bases are TGCAGTGCCAATGGACGGATACAAGAGACCCAGTACTTC. Residues: CSANGRIQETQYF.